This T cell receptor beta chain was profiled in a study of T cell responses to AZD1222 COVID-19 vaccine. The data were produced by immunoSEQ multiplex PCR, yet TCRdb's version contains in-frame clones alone and is incomplete. Of about 160,000 clones listed, about nine tenths are singletons. The V and J ends lost 8 bases and 5 bases, in that order; junction bases with no gene match: 10. The CDR3 totals 14 residues. The germline gives CDR1 MNHEY, CDR2 SVGAGI. On this clone: Its antigen is still unknown.

Overall study findings and caveats: Reportedly, nearly half of unique spike TCRs recognized epitopes outside B.1.351/B.1.1.7 mutations. Breadth and depth of Spike-specific TCRs rose after two AZD1222 doses. Females outnumbered males among donors, who were mostly white British; clonal diversity was possibly underestimated. It was only a handful of AZD1222 recipients who were seropositive at baseline.

Here the sequenced sample was peripheral blood, taken on day 0 of AZD1222 vaccination. The chain is built from TRBV6-5 and TRBJ1-1; 8 nucleotides agree with TRBD1. The sequence came from an adult in good health. The CDR3 loop is CASRDRSRGTEAFF. The CDR3 nucleotides read TGTGCCAGCCGGGACAGGTCGCGGGGAACTGAAGCTTTCTTT.